This T cell receptor (beta chain) was captured by sequencing in a study of PD-L1 blockade in urothelial cancer. Study summary: The analyses of blood took place 3 weeks (second dose) and 6 weeks after treatment start.

V was pared by 4 bases and J by 4 bases, with 6 bases of the junction left unmatched. The germline V gene has CDR1 SGHRS and CDR2 YFSETQ. The CDR3 consists of 14 residues. Assay used: immunoSEQ multiplex PCR; TCRdb lists only in-frame clones, some missing. The repertoire holds about 84,000 clones, with 82% as singletons. Study-level findings and limits: Better progression-free and overall survival followed lower pretreatment blood clonality.

Locally advanced or metastatic urothelial carcinoma affected the patients. Turning to this clone: Its antigen is undetermined.

This receptor was identified in a man between 65 and 79 years old with urothelial cancer. V gene TRBV5-1 combines with J gene TRBJ2-7; 9 bases fit TRBD1. Source: PBMCs, taken around atezolizumab (anti-PD-L1) treatment. The CDR3 loop is CASSPGTGKYEQYF. The CDR3 DNA reads TGCGCCAGCAGCCCGGGGACAGGGAAATACGAGCAGTACTTC.